This T cell receptor beta chain is drawn from a study of OX40 agonist ivuxolimab in advanced cancers. Some clones are missing from TCRdb's copy, which holds only in-frame ones; the method was immunoSEQ multiplex PCR. The sample has tens of thousands of clones, roughly 87% seen once; the top ten hold approximately 1.3%. With 2 bases removed from V and 7 bases from J, the gap between germline ends came to 11 bases. The germline CDR1 and CDR2 sequences are MNHNY and SVGAGI (reference sequence). The CDR3 totals 13 residues. For this clone: Its target is unknown.

Study-level points and caveats: It was also the case that some nonresponders had low normalized T-cell clonal expansion.

This clonotype was obtained from an adult with an advanced solid tumor such as melanoma, head and neck, liver or kidney cancer. The chain links TRBV6-6 to TRBJ2-5; D ambiguous. The sample here was CD4+ or CD8+ T cells sorted from blood, taken in a trial of the OX40 agonist ivuxolimab. CDR3 sequence reads: CASSYDSIRTQYF. CDR3 nucleotide sequence: TGTGCCAGCAGTTACGACTCGATAAGGACCCAGTACTTC.